The next 13 T cell receptor beta chains were all read from a single sample in a study of Ad26.COV2.S vaccination and SARS-CoV-2 variants. Described treatment: about 20 received Ad26.COV2.S at low or high dose, single or two shots; about 5 received placebo; per-sample allocation not given. Sampling happened 63 days after the first vaccine or placebo injection. Using immunoSEQ multiplex PCR, the repertoire was profiled, and TCRdb retains in-frame clones only, with some absent. The sample lists some 250,000 clones; 70% to 90% were seen once. The sample consisted of peripheral blood, taken in a trial of Ad26.COV2.S vaccine versus placebo. All receptors come from a person aged 18 to 59 who received the Ad26.COV2.S COVID-19 vaccine or a placebo.

This chain's CDR3 is CASSVVADTIYEQYF. Written as DNA, the CDR3 is TGTGCCAGCAGCGTAGTGGCAGATACCATATACGAGCAGTACTTC. The chain carries TRBV9 and TRBJ2-7; D is unresolved. Trimming stripped 0 bases from V and 4 bases from J, with 14 bases between. CDR3 length: 15 amino acids. Germline V gives CDR1 SGDLS, CDR2 YYNGEE.

This chain links TRBV4-3 with TRBJ2-6; 7 positions match TRBD1. Looked up from germline, CDR1 is LGHNA and CDR2 is YSLEER. Trimming took 5 bases from V and 2 from J; bases not matched to a gene: 15. The CDR3 runs to 19 residues. CDR3 nucleotides: TGCGCCAGCAGCGGACGACGAAGTAACAGGGGAACTGGGGCCAACGTCCTGACTTTC. Amino acids: CASSGRRSNRGTGANVLTF.

The J gene is TRBJ1-1, the V gene TRBV15, with 7 bases identical to TRBD1. Germline assignment: CDR1 LNHNV and CDR2 YYDKDF (reference sequence). The CDR3 totals 15 residues. J lost 3 bases, V lost 3 bases, and 7 bases had no gene match. CDR3 in amino acids: CATSRTGQPYTEAFF. The DNA of the CDR3 is TGTGCCACCAGCAGGACGGGACAGCCCTACACTGAAGCTTTCTTT.

This clone has only a few counts. The V gene is TRBV7-3, the J gene TRBJ2-1, with D unclear. CDR1 is SGHTA, CDR2 FQGTGA, per germline. The CDR3 loop spans 13 amino acids. V shed 6 bases and J shed 7 bases, with 13 bases lying between them. The CDR3 region has the DNA TGTGCCAGCAGGACCCTTGTAGGTAATGAGCAGTTCTTC. Protein: CASRTLVGNEQFF.

The chain couples TRBV11-3 to TRBJ2-5; the D is unclear. The CDR3 consists of 13 residues. In germline, CDR1 is SGHNT, CDR2 YENEEA. Between the trimmed V and J ends, which lost 5 bases and 0 bases, there was a span of 7 bases. The CDR3 nucleotides read TGTGCCAGCAGCAAACGGTACCAAGAGACCCAGTACTTC. Amino acid sequence: CASSKRYQETQYF.

This chain connects TRBV29-1 to TRBJ2-2, with D perhaps matching TRBD1 (5 bases). The CDR3 totals 11 residues. V was shortened by 6 bases and J by 4 bases, with 6 bases between the two germline ends. Germline V gene lookup returns CDR1 SQVTM and CDR2 ANQGSEA. The CDR3 spells CSVDTTGELFF. Here the CDR3 DNA reads TGCAGCGTGGACACCACCGGGGAGCTGTTTTTT.

V gene TRBV2 combines with J gene TRBJ1-4, with D possibly TRBD1 on 6 matching bases. Germline assignment: CDR1 SNHLY and CDR2 FYNNEI. The CDR3 runs to 14 residues. The V end was cut by 5 bases, the J end by 8 bases, with 15 bases between. The chain's CDR3 is CASSPQTGPEKLFF. CDR3 nucleotides: TGTGCCAGCAGTCCCCAGACAGGCCCGGAAAAACTGTTTTTT.

The chain combines TRBV28 with TRBJ2-3, with D perhaps TRBD1 or TRBD2 (5 bases each). The CDR3 length is 16 residues. V dropped 10 bases and J dropped 6 bases, with 26 bases sitting between them. Germline V gives CDR1 MDHEN, CDR2 SYDVKM. CDR3 in DNA: TGTGCCACCGGGACGGCCGGGGCTAGTGGGTCGGATACGCAGTATTTT. Residues: CATGTAGASGSDTQYF.

The chain carries TRBV5-1 and TRBJ2-7, with TRBD2 matching over 7 bases. The trim removed 3 bases at V and 6 bases at J, leaving 30 bases unmatched. This CDR3 spans 21 amino acids. Germline values: CDR1 SGHRS, CDR2 YFSETQ. CDR3 in DNA: TGCGCCAGCAGCTGGGGACGGGGCGCCAGAGCTAGCGGTCCCTCCGGGCGCGAGCAGTACTTC. Residues: CASSWGRGARASGPSGREQYF.

The chain is built from TRBV27 and TRBJ2-1; 14 positions match TRBD2. This CDR3 is 17 amino acids long. The V segment lost 2 bases and the J segment 12 bases; nucleotides outside the gene matches: 12. Per germline, CDR1 MNHEY and CDR2 SMNVEV (reference sequence). Written as DNA, the CDR3 is TGTGCCAGCAGTTTAACTCCCGCGTCGACTAGCGGGAGGGTGCAGTTCTTC. It yields the protein CASSLTPASTSGRVQFF.

The genes are TRBV18 and TRBJ1-4; D is possibly TRBD1 (6 bases). CDR3 size: 15 residues. The germline V gene has CDR1 KGHSH and CDR2 LQKENI. V was cut by 1 base and J by 5 bases, with 11 bases left in between. CDR3 coding DNA: TGTGCCAGCTCACCACGGGACACTATAAATGAAAAACTGTTTTTT. Translated, it gives CASSPRDTINEKLFF.

This chain uses TRBV30 with TRBJ2-2; possibly TRBD2 for D (6 bases). Germline V lookup: CDR1 GTSNPN, CDR2 SVGIG (reference sequence). Trimming cost V 5 bases and J 6 bases, with 13 bases left between them. This CDR3 region has 13 residues. For the CDR3, the DNA is TGTGCCTGGGCACAACTAGCAGCCGGGGAGCTGTTTTTT. This translates into CAWAQLAAGELFF. The full variable domain, with the rest looked up from reference TRBV30 and TRBJ2-2, is SQTIHQWPATLVQPVGSPLSLECTVEGTSNPNLYWYRQAAGRGLQLLFYSVGIGQISSEVPQNLSASRPQDRQFILSSKKLLLSDSGFYLCAWAQLAAGELFFGEGSRLTVL.

V is TRBV30 and J is TRBJ1-5, with D perhaps matching TRBD1 (6 bases). Germline-derived CDR1 and CDR2 are GTSNPN and SVGIG (reference sequence). V lost 5 bases and J 3 bases, leaving 11 bases between the germline ends. The CDR3 has 13 residues. This chain's CDR3 is CAWGGAYNQPQHF. CDR3 coding DNA: TGTGCCTGGGGGGGGGCCTACAATCAGCCCCAGCATTTT. Combining the CDR3 with reference TRBV30 and TRBJ1-5 gives the whole variable domain SQTIHQWPATLVQPVGSPLSLECTVEGTSNPNLYWYRQAAGRGLQLLFYSVGIGQISSEVPQNLSASRPQDRQFILSSKKLLLSDSGFYLCAWGGAYNQPQHFGDGTRLSIL.